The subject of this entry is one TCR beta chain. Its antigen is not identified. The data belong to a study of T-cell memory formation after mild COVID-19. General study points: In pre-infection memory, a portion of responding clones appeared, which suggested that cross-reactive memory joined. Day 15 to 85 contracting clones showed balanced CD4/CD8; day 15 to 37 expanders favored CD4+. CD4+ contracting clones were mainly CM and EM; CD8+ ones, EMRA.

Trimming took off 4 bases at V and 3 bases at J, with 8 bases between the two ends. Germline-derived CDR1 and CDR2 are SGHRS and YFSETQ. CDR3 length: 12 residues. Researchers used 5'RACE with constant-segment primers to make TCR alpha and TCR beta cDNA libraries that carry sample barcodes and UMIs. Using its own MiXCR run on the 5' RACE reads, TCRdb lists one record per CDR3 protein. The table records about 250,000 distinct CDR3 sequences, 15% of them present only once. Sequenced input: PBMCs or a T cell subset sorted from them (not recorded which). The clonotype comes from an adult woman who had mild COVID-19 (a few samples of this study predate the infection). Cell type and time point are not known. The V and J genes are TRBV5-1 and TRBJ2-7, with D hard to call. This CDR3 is CASSENFYEQYF. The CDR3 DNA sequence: TGCGCCAGCAGCGAAAACTTCTACGAGCAGTACTTC.